The 5 T cell receptor beta chains reported below all come from one sample, sequenced in a study of vaccination and CD4 T cells after COVID-19. The Oncomine TCR Beta short-read assay was what sequenced the DNA obtained from cultured CD4+ T cells. TCRdb re-called the PCR reads through MiXCR, storing one row per CDR3 protein. The sample records approximately 12,000 distinct CDR3 sequences, 60% being singletons. Antigens of these TCRs are unknown. Treatment in this sample: 10-day PBMC culture with coronavirus spike peptide pools or control peptides (ViraFEST assay). Sequenced: CD4+ T cells from blood, cultured in vitro. The receptors come from a human donor who had recovered from COVID-19.

This clonotype occurred a few times. The chain is built from TRBV20-1 and TRBJ1-2; TRBD1 agrees at 8 bases. The CDR3 sequence is 13 residues long. CDR1 is DFQATT, CDR2 SNEGSKA, per germline (reference sequence). CDR3 loop: CRGGPGTGRGYTF. DNA for the CDR3: TGCAGGGGGGGACCCGGGACAGGCAGGGGCTACACCTTC.

The chain uses TRBV28 and TRBJ2-2, with a tentative D call TRBD1 (6 bases). Trimming cost V 9 bases and J 6 bases, with 17 bases left between them. Per the germline V gene, CDR1 is MDHEN and CDR2 is SYDVKM. The CDR3 runs 14 residues. CDR3 in amino acids: CASYLQGVSGELFF. As DNA, the CDR3 is TGTGCCAGTTATTTACAGGGTGTATCCGGGGAGCTGTTTTTT.

This clonotype was recorded once. V gene TRBV20-1 combines with J gene TRBJ2-2; weak D call: TRBD1 (5 bases). Germline values: CDR1 DFQATT, CDR2 SNEGSKA (reference sequence). There are 14 residues in the CDR3. The germline V and J ends were trimmed by 0 bases and 5 bases, with 10 bases remaining between them. The CDR3 coding sequence is TGCAGTGCTAGAGAGTGGGGCAAGACCGGGGAGCTGTTTTTT. Protein sequence: CSAREWGKTGELFF.

V usage is TRBV20-1 and J usage is TRBJ1-3; 7 bases line up with TRBD1. CDR1 and CDR2 (germline): DFQATT, SNEGSKA (reference sequence). The CDR3 sequence is 15 residues long. Trimming cost V 1 base and J 4 bases; bases outside gene matches: 7. In nucleotides, the CDR3 is TGCAGTGCTAGAGCACAGGGGAATTCAGGAAACACCATATATTTT. It codes for CSARAQGNSGNTIYF.

The V and J genes are TRBV28 and TRBJ1-5, with 7 bases lining up with TRBD1. The CDR3 runs 14 residues. The ends lost 1 base at V and 5 bases at J; junction bases unmatched: 2. From germline, CDR1 is MDHEN and CDR2 SYDVKM. CDR3 protein: CASSLSGGYQPQHF. The DNA of the CDR3 is TGTGCCAGCAGTTTATCAGGGGGGTATCAGCCCCAGCATTTT.